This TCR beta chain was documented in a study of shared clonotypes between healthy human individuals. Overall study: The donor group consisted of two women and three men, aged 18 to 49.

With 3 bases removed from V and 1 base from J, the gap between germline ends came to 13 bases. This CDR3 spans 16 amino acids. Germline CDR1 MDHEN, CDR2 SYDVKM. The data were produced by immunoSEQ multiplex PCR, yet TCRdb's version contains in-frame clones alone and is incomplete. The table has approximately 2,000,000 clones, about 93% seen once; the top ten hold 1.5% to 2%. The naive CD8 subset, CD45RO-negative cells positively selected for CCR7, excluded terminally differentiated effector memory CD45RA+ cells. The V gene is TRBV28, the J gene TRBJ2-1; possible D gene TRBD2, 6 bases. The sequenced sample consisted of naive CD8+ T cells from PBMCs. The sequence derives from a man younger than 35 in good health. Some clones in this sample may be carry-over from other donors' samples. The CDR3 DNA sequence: TGTGCCAGCAGTTTTCCAAAGCGGGTTTCCTACAATGAGCAGTTCTTC. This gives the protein CASSFPKRVSYNEQFF.